One and the same sample provided the 13 T cell receptor beta chains below, sequenced in a study of blood T cells in healthy people across ages. The second PCR ran 7 to 11 cycles with a sample-barcoded 5' primer and J-beta primers. TCRdb re-called the 5' RACE reads through MiXCR, storing one row per CDR3 protein. The sample holds 1 million or so distinct CDR3 sequences; roughly 45% are singletons and the top ten take about 20%. Sequencing was performed on blood. These TCRs come from a woman aged 55-69 years in good health.

There are a few counts of this clonotype. The chain uses TRBV9 and TRBJ2-1; 14 nucleotides agree with TRBD2. This CDR3 is built from 15 residues. The trim removed 6 bases at V and 10 bases at J, leaving 9 bases unmatched. Germline CDR1 reads SGDLS; CDR2 reads YYNGEE. The CDR3: CASTAGTSGRREQFF. The CDR3 nucleotides read TGTGCCAGCACAGCCGGGACTAGCGGGAGACGGGAGCAGTTCTTC.

V and J are TRBV15 and TRBJ1-4, with D uncertain. Germline values: CDR1 LNHNV, CDR2 YYDKDF (reference sequence). The V gene lost 0 bases and the J gene lost 8 bases, with 10 bases spanning the gap. The CDR3 runs 14 residues. The CDR3 DNA follows: TGTGCCACCAGCAGAGAAGGAGGGAGGGAAAAACTGTTTTTT. Translated: CATSREGGREKLFF.

The rearrangement links TRBV9 to TRBJ2-1, with a possible D match to TRBD1 (10 bases). Trimming took off 4 bases at V and 4 bases at J, with 27 bases between the two ends. The CDR3 loop spans 19 amino acids. Germline V gene data show CDR1 as SGDLS and CDR2 as YYNGEE. The CDR3 protein is CASSTTIAGDRGPYNEQFF. CDR3 coding DNA: TGTGCCAGCAGCACCACTATAGCGGGAGACAGGGGGCCTTACAATGAGCAGTTCTTC.

This clonotype has a handful of counts. The chain employs TRBV11-2 and TRBJ2-4, with D possibly TRBD2 on 5 matching bases. Looked up from germline, CDR1 is SGHAT and CDR2 is FQNNGV. The V end was cut by 0 bases, the J end by 13 bases, with 10 bases between. This CDR3 has 12 residues. The CDR3 DNA follows: TGTGCCAGCAGCTTAGATGCTTGGGAGCAGTACTTC. It is translated as CASSLDAWEQYF. Full variable domain (missing parts from reference TRBV11-2 and TRBJ2-4): EAGVAQSPRYKIIEKRQSVAFWCNPISGHATLYWYQQILGQGPKLLIQFQNNGVVDDSQLPKDRFSAERLKGVDSTLKIQPAKLEDSAVYLCASSLDAWEQYFGAGTRLSVL.

The CDR3 sequence is CASSFLGTSGGEVREYF. The DNA of the CDR3 is TGTGCCAGCAGTTTCCTCGGGACTAGCGGGGGCGAAGTGCGGGAGTATTTT. The chain links TRBV27 to TRBJ2-3; TRBD2 matches 14 bases. The V gene's germline CDR1 is MNHEY and CDR2 SMNVEV (reference sequence). This CDR3 contains 17 residues. With V trimmed by 3 bases and J by 13 bases, 15 bases remained unmatched.

This clonotype has only a few counts. This chain uses TRBV6-5 with TRBJ1-2; D gene ambiguous. Germline V lookup: CDR1 MNHEY, CDR2 SVGAGI. CDR3 size: 14 residues. Trimming removed 6 bases from V and 3 bases from J, with 14 bases in between. The CDR3 loop is CASRPPGRDYGYTF. The CDR3 DNA follows: TGTGCCAGCAGACCCCCCGGGAGGGACTATGGCTACACCTTC.

The chain couples TRBV25-1 to TRBJ2-7, with D maybe TRBD2 (6 bases). Trimming removed 3 bases from V and 0 bases from J, with 15 bases in between. There are 16 residues in the CDR3. Germline V gives CDR1 MGHDK, CDR2 SYGVNS. The chain's CDR3 is CASSEEGGPSSYEQYF. The DNA for the CDR3 is TGTGCCAGCAGTGAGGAGGGAGGACCCAGCTCCTACGAGCAGTACTTC.

In this sample, this clonotype turned up a few times. CDR3 sequence: CASSVGQVSYEQYF. The CDR3, as DNA: TGTGCCAGCAGCGTAGGTCAGGTGTCCTACGAGCAGTACTTC. The chain recombines TRBV9 with TRBJ2-7; D gene unclear. Trimming removed 0 bases at V and 1 base at J, with 8 bases between. Germline V gene data show CDR1 as SGDLS and CDR2 as YYNGEE. The CDR3 is made up of 14 amino acids.

The rearrangement joins TRBV5-1 to TRBJ2-1; 11 positions agree with TRBD2. There are 15 residues in the CDR3. Trimming cost V 0 bases and J 8 bases; bases outside gene matches: 4. The V gene's germline CDR1 is SGHRS and CDR2 YFSETQ. The CDR3 reads CASSLALAGGDEQFF. The CDR3 coding sequence is TGCGCCAGCAGCTTGGCGCTAGCGGGAGGCGATGAGCAGTTCTTC. Full variable domain (rest looked up from reference TRBV5-1 and TRBJ2-1): KAGVTQTPRYLIKTRGQQVTLSCSPISGHRSVSWYQQTPGQGLQFLFEYFSETQRNKGNFPGRFSGRQFSNSRSEMNVSTLELGDSALYLCASSLALAGGDEQFFGPGTRLTVL.

The chain joins TRBV3-1 to TRBJ2-7; D may be TRBD2 (5 bases). CDR3 length: 14 amino acids. The V gene lost 4 bases and the J gene lost 0 bases, with 10 bases spanning the gap. In germline, CDR1 is LGHDT, CDR2 YNNKEL (reference sequence). This CDR3 reads CASSRAGHSYEQYF. The CDR3 coding sequence is TGTGCCAGCAGCCGTGCGGGCCACTCCTACGAGCAGTACTTC.

V gene TRBV25-1 combines with J gene TRBJ2-5, with D perhaps TRBD1 (6 bases). V gave up 8 bases and J gave up 5 bases, with 18 bases separating them. Germline loops: CDR1 MGHDK, CDR2 SYGVNS. The CDR3 is made up of 14 amino acids. For the CDR3, the DNA is TGTGCCAGCGAGAAAACAGGGAAGTCGGAGACCCAGTACTTC. Its translation: CASEKTGKSETQYF.

CDR3 DNA sequence: TGCAGTGCAAAGAAGTCTAGCGGGGGAAATGAGCAGTACTTC. Protein: CSAKKSSGGNEQYF. The V and J genes are TRBV20-1 and TRBJ2-7; 10 positions agree with TRBD2. CDR3 length: 14 residues. Germline CDR1 reads DFQATT; CDR2 reads SNEGSKA (reference sequence). Trimming removed 6 bases from V and 7 bases from J; junction bases left unmatched: 12.

This chain connects TRBV5-1 to TRBJ1-2; D perhaps matches TRBD1 (5 bases). The ends were cut back, 0 bases at V and 4 bases at J, with 16 bases in the middle. Germline CDR1 and CDR2: SGHRS and YFSETQ. This CDR3 spans 16 amino acids. For the CDR3, the DNA is TGCGCCAGCAGCTTGGAAGGTTCTACAGGAGGCTATGGCTACACCTTC. The encoded protein is CASSLEGSTGGYGYTF. The whole variable domain, remainder taken from reference TRBV5-1 and TRBJ1-2, is KAGVTQTPRYLIKTRGQQVTLSCSPISGHRSVSWYQQTPGQGLQFLFEYFSETQRNKGNFPGRFSGRQFSNSRSEMNVSTLELGDSALYLCASSLEGSTGGYGYTFGSGTRLTVV.